The rows below give T cell receptor beta chains drawn from one sample of a study of cytomegalovirus exposure and HLA in healthy donors. TCRdb's copy holds only in-frame clones and misses some; the assay was immunoSEQ multiplex PCR. The sample comprises roughly 200,000 clones, approximately 79% of which are singletons, and approximately 4.7% rests with the top ten. Sequencing was performed on PBMCs. The receptors were sampled from a woman aged 25 to 39 in good health and CMV-seropositive. Both conserved end residues are part of each CDR3. A D gene is named only where the DNA matches it firmly. Clone size is stated in some rows and not others, as once, few, many or a class when expanded.

TRBJ2-3,-,TRBD1,TRBV29-1,CSVEFYLSGGVGDTQYF
TRBJ2-1,-,-,TRBV4-2,CASSQESLRSTGDEQFF
TRBJ1-2,-,TRBD1,TRBV19,CATNPQGQNYGYTF
TRBJ2-7,-,-,TRBV7-9,CASSLGLGGTADYEQYF
TRBJ2-3,-,-,TRBV5-1,CASPTTSSPRGDTQYF
TRBJ1-2,-,TRBD1,TRBV7-9,CASSSAGTGGDGYTF
TRBJ1-2,once,TRBD1,TRBV19,CASTDTQGALGYTF
TRBJ1-2,-,TRBD1,TRBV6-1,CASSEDRTYGYTF
TRBJ2-3,-,TRBD2,TRBV7-2,CASRTTSGHSTDTQYF
TRBJ2-3,few,TRBD1,TRBV2,CASSGTGSADTQYF
TRBJ1-2,-,TRBD1,TRBV10-2,CASSVTGDNYGYTF
TRBJ1-2,-,-,TRBV5-6,CASSSSGWTGYGYTF
TRBJ2-3,-,-,TRBV10-2,CASSEELTGFATQYF
TRBJ2-3,-,TRBD2,TRBV6-1,CAGRTSGTDTQYF
TRBJ1-1,-,-,TRBV4-3,CASSQDLIRGSNTEAFF
TRBJ2-3,-,-,TRBV4-2,CASSQGRTGTDTQYF
TRBJ2-7,once,-,TRBV6-1,CASSAPGSYEQYF
TRBJ1-6,-,-,TRBV4-3,CASSRQASSYNSPLHF
TRBJ1-3,-,-,TRBV5-1,CASSLGEGNTIYF
TRBJ2-7,-,TRBD1,TRBV30,CAWSVGQGSYEQYF
TRBJ1-5,-,-,TRBV5-1,CASSLEGLAGQPQHF
TRBJ2-7,-,-,TRBV4-1,CASSQMRQTYEQYF
TRBJ1-1,-,TRBD1,TRBV6-5,CASSYGQGFTEAFF
TRBJ2-3,-,TRBD2,TRBV2,CARLAGDTTDTQYF
TRBJ2-7,-,-,TRBV19,CASSIGTLGYSYEQYF
TRBJ1-1,-,-,TRBV6-1,CASSPTENTEAFF
TRBJ2-7,few,TRBD1,TRBV29-1,CSVRQGASGEQYF
TRBJ2-1,-,-,TRBV6-6,CASSPRVPLNEQFF
TRBJ2-2,-,TRBD2,TRBV5-6,CASSWTSGRNTGELFF
TRBJ1-3,-,TRBD1,TRBV10-3,CAISAGGRGPGNTIYF
TRBJ1-1,-,TRBD1,TRBV10-2,CASSPTAWTGTEAFF
TRBJ1-3,-,-,TRBV11-2,CASSRASLRGGAGNTIYF
TRBJ1-5,once,TRBD1,TRBV18,CASSQGARNQPQHF
TRBJ2-2,-,-,TRBV2,CASRHRVSNTGELFF
TRBJ1-6,-,TRBD1,TRBV19,CASRMTGLNSPLHF
TRBJ2-3,once,TRBD1,TRBV7-8,CASSLAGVVGDRGPGDTQYF
TRBJ1-4,-,-,TRBV19,CASSRGVSEKLFF
TRBJ1-5,-,TRBD1,TRBV2,CASSGGTGGQPQHF
TRBJ2-7,-,TRBD2,TRBV5-1,CASSLAPGLAKPYEQYF
TRBJ2-1,once,TRBD2,TRBV9,CASSVVAGLYNEQFF
TRBJ1-1,-,-,TRBV5-5,CASSLVVSNTEAFF
TRBJ2-1,-,TRBD1,TRBV5-4,CASSEQGALYEQFF
TRBJ2-3,-,TRBD2,TRBV4-2,CASSRGTGTSGGTDTQYF
TRBJ2-2,-,TRBD1,TRBV2,CASSVQSGGTGELFF
TRBJ2-7,-,-,TRBV4-1,CASSLVWDISYEQYF
TRBJ2-3,-,-,TRBV27,CASSLLGDTDTQYF
TRBJ2-3,-,-,TRBV7-9,CASSLRGADTQYF
TRBJ2-1,-,-,TRBV18,CASSHAGTEFWHEQFF
TRBJ1-1,-,TRBD1,TRBV6-5,CASSNRQGASEAFF
TRBJ1-2,-,-,TRBV10-3,CASASAAPYGYTF
TRBJ1-5,-,-,TRBV7-2,CASTRPGVDQPQHF